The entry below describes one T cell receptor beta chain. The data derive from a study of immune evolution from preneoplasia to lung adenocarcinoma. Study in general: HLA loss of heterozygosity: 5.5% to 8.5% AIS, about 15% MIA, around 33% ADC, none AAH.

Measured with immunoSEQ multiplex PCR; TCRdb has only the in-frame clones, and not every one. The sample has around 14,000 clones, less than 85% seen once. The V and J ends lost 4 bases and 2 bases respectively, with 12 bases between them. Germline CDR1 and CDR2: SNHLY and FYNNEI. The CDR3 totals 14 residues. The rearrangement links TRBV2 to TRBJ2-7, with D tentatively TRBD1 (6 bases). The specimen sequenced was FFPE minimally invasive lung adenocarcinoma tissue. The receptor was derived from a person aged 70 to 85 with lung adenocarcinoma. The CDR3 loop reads CASSAQGRPYEQYF. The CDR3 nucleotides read TGTGCCAGCAGTGCACAGGGAAGGCCCTACGAGCAGTACTTC.